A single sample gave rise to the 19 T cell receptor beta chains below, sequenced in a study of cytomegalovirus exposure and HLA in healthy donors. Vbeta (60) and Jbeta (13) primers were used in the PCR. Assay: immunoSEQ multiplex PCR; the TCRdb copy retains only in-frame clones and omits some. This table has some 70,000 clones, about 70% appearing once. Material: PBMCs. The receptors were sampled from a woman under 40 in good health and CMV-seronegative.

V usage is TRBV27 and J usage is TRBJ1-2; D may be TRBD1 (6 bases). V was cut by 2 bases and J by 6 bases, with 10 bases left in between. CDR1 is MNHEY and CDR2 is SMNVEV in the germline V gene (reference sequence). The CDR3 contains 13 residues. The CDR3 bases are TGTGCCAGCAGTTTAGTGTGGGGGCATGGCTACACCTTC. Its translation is CASSLVWGHGYTF.

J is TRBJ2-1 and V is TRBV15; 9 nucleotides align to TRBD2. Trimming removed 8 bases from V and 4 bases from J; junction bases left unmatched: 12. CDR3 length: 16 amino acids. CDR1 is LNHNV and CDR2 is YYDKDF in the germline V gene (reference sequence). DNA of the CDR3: TGTGCCACCCATCCCCTCAGCGGGGGGCGTTACAATGAGCAGTTCTTC. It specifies CATHPLSGGRYNEQFF.

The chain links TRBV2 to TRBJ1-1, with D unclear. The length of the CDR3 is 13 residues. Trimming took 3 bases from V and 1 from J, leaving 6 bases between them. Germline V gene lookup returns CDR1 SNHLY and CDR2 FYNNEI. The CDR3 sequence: CASSDESNTEAFF. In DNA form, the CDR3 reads TGTGCCAGCAGTGACGAGTCGAACACTGAAGCTTTCTTT.

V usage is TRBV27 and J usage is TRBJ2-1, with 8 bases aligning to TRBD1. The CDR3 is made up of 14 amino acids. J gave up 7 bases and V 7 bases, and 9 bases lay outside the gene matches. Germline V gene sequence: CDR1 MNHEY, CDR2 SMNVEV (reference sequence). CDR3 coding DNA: TGTGCCAGCACTAAACGACAGGGGAGTAATGAGCAGTTCTTC. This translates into CASTKRQGSNEQFF.

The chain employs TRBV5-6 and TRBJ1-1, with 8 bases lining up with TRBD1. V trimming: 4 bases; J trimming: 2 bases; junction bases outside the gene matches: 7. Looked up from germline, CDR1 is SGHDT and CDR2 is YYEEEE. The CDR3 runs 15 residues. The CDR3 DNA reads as TGTGCCAGCAGCCCGTGGGACAGGTTAAACACTGAAGCTTTCTTT. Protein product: CASSPWDRLNTEAFF. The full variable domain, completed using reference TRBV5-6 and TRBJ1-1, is DAGVTQSPTHLIKTRGQQVTLRCSPKSGHDTVSWYQQALGQGPQFIFQYYEEEERQRGNFPDRFSGHQFPNYSSELNVNALLLGDSALYLCASSPWDRLNTEAFFGQGTRLTVV.

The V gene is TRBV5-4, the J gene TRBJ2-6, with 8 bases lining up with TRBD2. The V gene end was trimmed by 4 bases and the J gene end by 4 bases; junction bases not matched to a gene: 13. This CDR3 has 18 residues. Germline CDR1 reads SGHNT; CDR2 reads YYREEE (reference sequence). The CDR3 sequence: CASSPTGRGANGANVLTF. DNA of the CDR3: TGTGCCAGCAGCCCCACTGGGCGGGGGGCAAACGGGGCCAACGTCCTGACTTTC.

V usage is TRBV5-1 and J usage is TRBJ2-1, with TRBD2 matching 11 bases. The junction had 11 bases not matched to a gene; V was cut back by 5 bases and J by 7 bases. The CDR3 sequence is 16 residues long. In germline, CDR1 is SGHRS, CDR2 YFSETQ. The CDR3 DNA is TGCGCCAGCAGTGGTGATAGCGGGGGGGCACGGAATGAGCAGTTCTTC. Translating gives CASSGDSGGARNEQFF.

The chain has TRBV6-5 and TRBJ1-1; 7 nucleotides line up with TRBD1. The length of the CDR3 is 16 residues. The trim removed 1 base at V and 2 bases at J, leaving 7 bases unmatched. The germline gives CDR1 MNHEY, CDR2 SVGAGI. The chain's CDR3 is CASSYLGTAINTEAFF. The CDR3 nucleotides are TGTGCCAGCAGTTACTTGGGGACAGCGATAAACACTGAAGCTTTCTTT.

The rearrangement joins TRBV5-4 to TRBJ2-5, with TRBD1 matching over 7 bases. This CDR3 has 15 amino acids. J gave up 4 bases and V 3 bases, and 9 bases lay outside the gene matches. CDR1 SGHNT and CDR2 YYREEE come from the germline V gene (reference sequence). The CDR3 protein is CASSSYRDSRETQYF. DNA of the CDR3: TGTGCCAGCAGCTCATACCGGGACAGCCGAGAGACCCAGTACTTC. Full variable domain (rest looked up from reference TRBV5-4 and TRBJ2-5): ETGVTQSPTHLIKTRGQQVTLRCSSQSGHNTVSWYQQALGQGPQFIFQYYREEENGRGNFPPRFSGLQFPNYSSELNVNALELDDSALYLCASSSYRDSRETQYFGPGTRLLVL.

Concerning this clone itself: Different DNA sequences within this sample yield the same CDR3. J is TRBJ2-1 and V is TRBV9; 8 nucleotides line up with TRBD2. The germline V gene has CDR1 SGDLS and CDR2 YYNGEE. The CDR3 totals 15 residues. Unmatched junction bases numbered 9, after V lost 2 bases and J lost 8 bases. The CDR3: CASSVSGRGADEQFF. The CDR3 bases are TGTGCCAGCAGCGTCTCCGGGAGGGGTGCGGATGAGCAGTTCTTC.

CDR3 coding DNA: TGTGCCTGCAAACCGGGACTAGCGGGTCCTTACTACGAGCAGTACTTC. This sequence encodes CACKPGLAGPYYEQYF. This chain joins TRBV28 and TRBJ2-7; TRBD2 matches 12 bases. V was clipped by 11 bases and J by 3 bases; unmatched bases: 14. This CDR3 contains 16 residues. Germline CDR1 and CDR2: MDHEN and SYDVKM.

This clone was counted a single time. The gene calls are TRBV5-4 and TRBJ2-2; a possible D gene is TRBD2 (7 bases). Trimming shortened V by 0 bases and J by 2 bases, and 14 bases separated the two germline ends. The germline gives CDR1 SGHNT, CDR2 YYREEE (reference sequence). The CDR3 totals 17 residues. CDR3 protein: CASSLALGGGNTGELFF. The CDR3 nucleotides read TGTGCCAGCAGCTTGGCCTTGGGCGGGGGCAACACCGGGGAGCTGTTTTTT.

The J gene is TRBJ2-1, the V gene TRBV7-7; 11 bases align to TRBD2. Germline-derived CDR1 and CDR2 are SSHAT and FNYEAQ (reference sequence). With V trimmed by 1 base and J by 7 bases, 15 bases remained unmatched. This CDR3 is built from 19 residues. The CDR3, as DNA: TGTGCCAGCAGCTTAGGGTCCCCTGTAGCGGGGGGGCAGGGAAATGAGCAGTTCTTC. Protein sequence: CASSLGSPVAGGQGNEQFF.

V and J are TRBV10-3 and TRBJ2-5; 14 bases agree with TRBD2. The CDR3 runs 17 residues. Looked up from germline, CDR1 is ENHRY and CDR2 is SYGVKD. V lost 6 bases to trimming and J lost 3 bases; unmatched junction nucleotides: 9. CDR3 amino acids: CAISSGTSGGLKETQYF. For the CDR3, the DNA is TGTGCCATCAGCTCCGGGACTAGCGGGGGATTAAAAGAGACCCAGTACTTC.

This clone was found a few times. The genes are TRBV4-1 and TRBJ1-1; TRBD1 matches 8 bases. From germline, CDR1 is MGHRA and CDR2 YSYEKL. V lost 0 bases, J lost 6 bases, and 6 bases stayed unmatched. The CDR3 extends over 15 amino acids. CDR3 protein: CASSQDTSRGPEAFF. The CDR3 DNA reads TGCGCCAGCAGCCAAGATACGAGCAGGGGGCCTGAAGCTTTCTTT.

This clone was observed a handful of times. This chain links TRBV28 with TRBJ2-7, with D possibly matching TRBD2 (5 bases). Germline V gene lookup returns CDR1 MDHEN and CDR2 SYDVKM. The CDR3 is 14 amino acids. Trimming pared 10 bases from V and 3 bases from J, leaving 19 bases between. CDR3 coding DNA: TGTGCCACCACCGGCGGGTGGGGTAACTACGAGCAGTACTTC. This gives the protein CATTGGWGNYEQYF.

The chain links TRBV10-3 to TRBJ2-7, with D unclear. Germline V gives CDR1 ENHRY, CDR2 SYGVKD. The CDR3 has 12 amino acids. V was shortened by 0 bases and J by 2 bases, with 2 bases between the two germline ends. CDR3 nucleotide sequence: TGTGCCATCAGTGAGTCCGCCTACGAGCAGTACTTC. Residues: CAISESAYEQYF.

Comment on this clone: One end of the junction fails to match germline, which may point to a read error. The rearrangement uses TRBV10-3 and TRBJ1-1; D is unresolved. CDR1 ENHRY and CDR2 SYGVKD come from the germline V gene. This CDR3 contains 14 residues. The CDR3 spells CAIRGQRGVTEAFF. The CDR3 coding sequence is TGTGCCATCAGGGGCCAACGGGGAGTCACTGAAGCCTTCTTT.

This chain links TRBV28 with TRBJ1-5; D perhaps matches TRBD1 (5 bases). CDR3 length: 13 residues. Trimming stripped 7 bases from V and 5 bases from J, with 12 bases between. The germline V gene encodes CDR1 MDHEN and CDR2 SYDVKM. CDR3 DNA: TGTGCCAGCACCATCGGGACTTATCAGCCCCAGCATTTT. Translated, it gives CASTIGTYQPQHF. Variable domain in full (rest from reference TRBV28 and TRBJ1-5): DVKVTQSSRYLVKRTGEKVFLECVQDMDHENMFWYRQDPGLGLRLIYFSYDVKMKEKGDIPEGYSVSREKKERFSLILESASTNQTSMYLCASTIGTYQPQHFGDGTRLSIL.